The 23 T cell receptor beta chains reported below all come from one sample, sequenced in a study of cytomegalovirus exposure and HLA in healthy donors listed by TCRdb under 2017. Libraries were constructed by the immunoSEQ multiplex PCR assay. A mixture of 60 forward primers for TCR Vbeta segments and 13 reverse primers for TCR Jbeta segments was used in the multiplex PCR. This is the immuneACCESS table as TCRdb keeps it, with only in-frame sequences that have V and J called. A part of the clones is gone; compared with another copy, unresolved V genes explain less than half, and the rest is unexplained. Across this sample there are about 200,000 clones, with 75% to 85% seen only once. Of the sample, around 6.3% is held by the ten largest clones. Sequences were obtained from PBMCs. The receptor set was obtained from a woman aged 45-60 years in good health and CMV-seropositive.

V gene TRBV29-1 combines with J gene TRBJ2-3, with TRBD2 matching over 14 bases. The CDR3 has 16 amino acids. V shed 3 bases, J shed 0 bases, and the junction held 2 bases outside the gene matches. The germline V gene has CDR1 SQVTM and CDR2 ANQGSEA. The chain's CDR3 is CSVEGLAGASTDTQYF. In DNA, the CDR3 is TGCAGCGTTGAGGGACTAGCGGGGGCGAGCACAGATACGCAGTATTTT.

The chain combines TRBV14 with TRBJ1-6; maybe TRBD1 (6 bases). This CDR3 is 14 amino acids long. Trimming removed 4 bases from V and 3 bases from J, with 7 bases in between. Germline CDR1 is SGHDN and CDR2 is FVKESK. The CDR3 DNA follows: TGTGCCAGCAGCCGGACAGTCTATAATTCACCCCTCCACTTT. This gives the protein CASSRTVYNSPLHF.

Concerning this clone itself: Relative to the germline gene, one junction end is altered; a read error may explain this. V and J are TRBV7-9 and TRBJ1-2; 8 positions match TRBD1. CDR3 length equals 13 residues. Germline assignment: CDR1 SEHNR and CDR2 FQNEAQ (reference sequence). CDR3 sequence reads: CSSSRQGMEGYTF. The CDR3 nucleotides read TGTTCCAGCAGCCGACAGGGGATGGAAGGCTACACCTTC. Drawing the rest from reference TRBV7-9 and TRBJ1-2, the complete variable domain is DTGVSQNPRHKITKRGQNVTFRCDPISEHNRLYWYRQTLGQGPEFLTYFQNEAQLEKSRLLSDRFSAERPKGSFSTLEIQRTEQGDSAMYLCSSSRQGMEGYTFGSGTRLTVV.

The chain joins TRBV30 to TRBJ1-2; D remains ambiguous. CDR3 length: 17 amino acids. Germline CDR1 reads GTSNPN; CDR2 reads SVGIG (reference sequence). Trimming removed 6 bases from V and 1 base from J, with 24 bases in between. The CDR3 sequence is CACQLGQFPALNYGYTF. The CDR3 bases are TGTGCCTGTCAGCTTGGGCAGTTCCCGGCCCTTAACTATGGCTACACCTTC.

The chain combines TRBV5-1 with TRBJ2-7, with 8 bases that match TRBD2. The CDR3 extends over 12 amino acids. Germline CDR1 is SGHRS and CDR2 is YFSETQ. The trim removed 3 bases at V and 6 bases at J, leaving 2 bases unmatched. CDR3 sequence: CASSSTSGEQYF. CDR3 nucleotides: TGCGCCAGCAGCTCAACTAGCGGCGAGCAGTACTTC.

The chain joins TRBV5-1 to TRBJ2-3; 7 bases align to TRBD1. The CDR3 is 15 residues long. In germline, CDR1 is SGHRS, CDR2 YFSETQ. V was clipped by 4 bases and J by 3 bases; unmatched bases: 8. CDR3 region: CASSLQGVWTDTQYF. CDR3 nucleotides: TGCGCCAGCAGCCTGCAGGGGGTTTGGACAGATACGCAGTATTTT.

This chain connects TRBV28 to TRBJ2-7; possible D gene TRBD2, 6 bases. This CDR3 contains 14 residues. The germline V and J ends were trimmed by 5 bases and 7 bases, with 18 bases remaining between them. Germline values: CDR1 MDHEN, CDR2 SYDVKM. The CDR3 DNA sequence: TGTGCCAGCAGTCCCTCGGCGGGGATGGGGGAGCAGTACTTC. Encoded protein: CASSPSAGMGEQYF.

The V and J genes are TRBV4-2 and TRBJ2-1; TRBD2 matches 14 bases. After removal of 3 bases from V and 2 bases from J, the junction contained 12 bases not matched to a gene. Germline CDR1 LGHNA, CDR2 YNFKEQ. The CDR3 has 20 amino acids. The CDR3 nucleotides read TGTGCCAGCAGCCAGGGACTAGCGGGAGTCGGGAGTAACCCCTACAATGAGCAGTTCTTC. Translated: CASSQGLAGVGSNPYNEQFF.

The gene calls are TRBV6-1 and TRBJ2-3; 8 positions match TRBD2. The CDR3 length is 14 residues. The V segment lost 6 bases and the J segment 6 bases; nucleotides outside the gene matches: 8. The germline CDR1 and CDR2 sequences are MNHNS and SASEGT. The CDR3 is CASRKGLGSDTQYF. The CDR3 bases are TGTGCCAGCAGAAAGGGACTAGGGTCGGATACGCAGTATTTT.

The chain has TRBV19 and TRBJ1-6, with 11 bases fitting TRBD1. V trimming: 4 bases; J trimming: 2 bases; junction bases outside the gene matches: 16. CDR1 is LNHDA, CDR2 SQIVND, per germline (reference sequence). This CDR3 is built from 21 residues. CDR3 loop: CASSTDYWGQGVGTYNSPLHF. The CDR3 DNA follows: TGTGCCAGTAGTACCGATTACTGGGGACAGGGGGTCGGGACCTATAATTCACCCCTCCACTTT. Full variable domain (missing parts from reference TRBV19 and TRBJ1-6): DGGITQSPKYLFRKEGQNVTLSCEQNLNHDAMYWYRQDPGQGLRLIYYSQIVNDFQKGDIAEGYSVSREKKESFPLTVTSAQKNPTAFYLCASSTDYWGQGVGTYNSPLHFGNGTRLTVT.

The chain links TRBV7-2 to TRBJ1-1; TRBD1 agrees at 9 bases. Per the germline V gene, CDR1 is SGHTA and CDR2 is FQGNSA. The ends lost 5 bases at V and 4 bases at J; junction bases unmatched: 5. This CDR3 has 14 residues. CDR3 amino acids: CASSETGGSTEAFF. The DNA for the CDR3 is TGTGCCAGCAGCGAGACAGGGGGAAGCACTGAAGCTTTCTTT.

DNA for the CDR3: TGCGCCAGCAGCTCTCAGGGGATCGGTAATGAAAAACTGTTTTTT. It yields the protein CASSSQGIGNEKLFF. This chain links TRBV5-1 with TRBJ1-4, with D perhaps matching TRBD1 (6 bases). V lost 3 bases and J 4 bases, leaving 13 bases between the germline ends. The CDR3 contains 15 residues. Looked up from germline, CDR1 is SGHRS and CDR2 is YFSETQ.

This chain joins TRBV5-1 and TRBJ2-5, with TRBD2 matching over 12 bases. This CDR3 region has 19 residues. V lost 1 base to trimming and J lost 2 bases; unmatched junction nucleotides: 12. Germline V lookup: CDR1 SGHRS, CDR2 YFSETQ. The DNA of the CDR3 is TGCGCCAGCAGCTTGTTAAAACTAGCGGGAGGAGAGGGACAAGAGACCCAGTACTTC. This gives the protein CASSLLKLAGGEGQETQYF.

V gene TRBV5-5 combines with J gene TRBJ1-6, with a weak D call TRBD1 (6 bases). Trimming removed 0 bases from V and 5 bases from J, with 12 bases in between. There are 16 residues in the CDR3. The germline V gene has CDR1 SGHKS and CDR2 YYEKEE (reference sequence). The CDR3 region has the DNA TGTGCCAGCAGCTTGGTGGGGGCGGTTAATAATTCACCCCTCCACTTT. Residues: CASSLVGAVNNSPLHF.

The V call is TRBV4-1, the J call TRBJ2-5; 14 positions agree with TRBD2. The ends lost 4 bases at V and 3 bases at J; junction bases unmatched: 4. This CDR3 contains 16 residues. The germline gives CDR1 MGHRA, CDR2 YSYEKL. DNA for the CDR3: TGCGCCAGCAGCCGGACTAGCGGGGGGACAGAAGAGACCCAGTACTTC. As protein: CASSRTSGGTEETQYF.

This clone was observed a handful of times. The rearrangement uses TRBV5-1 and TRBJ2-1; TRBD2 agrees at 8 bases. The CDR3 is 15 amino acids. V was pared by 1 base and J by 9 bases, with 9 bases of the junction left unmatched. CDR1 is SGHRS, CDR2 YFSETQ, per germline. CDR3 sequence: CASSLSVSGTGEQFF. The CDR3 nucleotides read TGCGCCAGCAGCTTGTCGGTTAGCGGGACGGGTGAGCAGTTCTTC.

The V call is TRBV6-6, the J call TRBJ1-1, with 9 nucleotides matching TRBD1. CDR3 length equals 14 residues. The V segment lost 6 bases and the J segment 5 bases; nucleotides outside the gene matches: 7. The germline CDR1 and CDR2 sequences are MNHNY and SVGAGI (reference sequence). CDR3 sequence reads: CASRSGTGYTEAFF. In DNA form, the CDR3 reads TGTGCCAGCAGATCCGGGACAGGGTATACTGAAGCTTTCTTT.

J is TRBJ1-4 and V is TRBV5-6; 7 nucleotides match TRBD1. Germline loops: CDR1 SGHDT, CDR2 YYEEEE. V shed 1 base and J 3 bases; nucleotides not matched to a gene: 3. This CDR3 comprises 15 residues. DNA for the CDR3: TGTGCCAGCAGCTTGAGGCAGGGGGCTAATGAAAAACTGTTTTTT. Translation gives CASSLRQGANEKLFF.

The CDR3 sequence is CASSQGTSGSYYEQFF. The CDR3 bases are TGCGCCAGCAGCCAAGGGACTAGCGGGAGTTACTATGAGCAGTTCTTC. The V gene is TRBV4-1, the J gene TRBJ2-1; 13 bases agree with TRBD2. Germline values: CDR1 MGHRA, CDR2 YSYEKL. The junction had 5 bases not matched to a gene; V was cut back by 1 base and J by 8 bases. The CDR3 is 16 amino acids.

The chain recombines TRBV30 with TRBJ2-5; 8 bases are a match to TRBD1. After removal of 2 bases from V and 1 base from J, the junction contained 9 bases not matched to a gene. The germline V gene has CDR1 GTSNPN and CDR2 SVGIG (reference sequence). The CDR3 covers 16 residues. In DNA, the CDR3 is TGTGCCTGGAGTTCCGGGACAGGCGGTTTCCAAGAGACCCAGTACTTC. Protein product: CAWSSGTGGFQETQYF.

The rearrangement links TRBV27 to TRBJ2-1; the D is unclear. The V gene's germline CDR1 is MNHEY and CDR2 SMNVEV (reference sequence). The ends were cut back, 2 bases at V and 10 bases at J, with 15 bases in the middle. This CDR3 has 14 residues. The CDR3 coding sequence is TGTGCCAGCAGTTTAGGTCAGGCATCGTACGAGCAGTTCTTC. It is translated as CASSLGQASYEQFF.

Turning to this clone: A read error may produce the germline difference seen at one junction end. The rearrangement links TRBV7-9 to TRBJ1-4, with D possibly TRBD1 on 6 matching bases. This CDR3 is 15 amino acids long. Germline V lookup: CDR1 SEHNR, CDR2 FQNEAQ (reference sequence). The chain's CDR3 is CSSSLWGGTNEKLFF. The CDR3 DNA follows: TGTTCCAGCAGCTTATGGGGGGGCACTAATGAAAAACTGTTTTTT.

The gene calls are TRBV4-1 and TRBJ2-5; 9 bases map to TRBD1. The end of the DNA aligns better with TRBJ2-7, so the J call may be wrong. Germline CDR1 is MGHRA and CDR2 is YSYEKL. The CDR3 length is 16 residues. In DNA, the CDR3 is TGCGCCAGCAGCCAAGAAGAAGTTGGGACAGGGTACGAGCAGTACTTC. Translation: CASSQEEVGTGYEQYF.